This TCR beta chain came from a study of blood T cell repertoires in COVID-19. Assay used: immunoSEQ multiplex PCR; TCRdb lists only in-frame clones, some missing. Of about 190,000 clones in the sample, roughly 83% are singletons; the top ten hold more than 2.5%. The V end was cut by 8 bases, the J end by 5 bases, with 10 bases between. The V gene's germline CDR1 is SGHRS and CDR2 YFSETQ. The CDR3 loop spans 11 amino acids. This clone came up a few times. The gene calls are TRBV5-1 and TRBJ1-1; possible D gene TRBD1, 5 bases. The sequenced sample was PBMCs or T cells enriched from blood (not recorded which). This clonotype was sampled from a woman aged 25 to 39 who had recovered from COVID-19. The CDR3, as DNA: TGCGCCAGTTATAAGGGGACTGAAGCTTTCTTT. This codes for CASYKGTEAFF.